This TCR beta chain appears in the sequencing data of a study of glioma-infiltrating T cells. Study-wide findings and caveats: Gliomas, especially low-grade, showed above-expected tissue-blood divergence; non-neoplastic patients showed below. CDR3 overlap between tissue and blood was very small.

The iRepertoire nested amplicon-rescue multiplex PCR amplified TCR alpha and beta CDR3s from RNA. One entry per CDR3 protein results from TCRdb running MiXCR on the multiplex PCR reads. This table holds some 99,000 distinct CDR3 sequences, around 25% found once. In its sample, this clonotype was seen many times. Antigen specificity is unknown. The germline CDR1 and CDR2 sequences are MNHNS and SASEGT. CDR3 length: 14 residues. After removal of 6 bases from V and 7 bases from J, the junction contained 11 bases not matched to a gene. The sequencing input was glioma tissue, nonneoplastic brain tissue, or PBMCs (not recorded which). This TCR derives from a human donor with low-grade glioma or glioblastoma, undergoing nonglioma brain surgery, or in good health (not recorded which). V is TRBV6-1 and J is TRBJ1-2; 7 nucleotides align to TRBD1. The CDR3 region has the DNA TGTGCCAGCAGAGCGGGACAGCGAGCCGCTGGCTACACCTTC. Protein sequence: CASRAGQRAAGYTF.